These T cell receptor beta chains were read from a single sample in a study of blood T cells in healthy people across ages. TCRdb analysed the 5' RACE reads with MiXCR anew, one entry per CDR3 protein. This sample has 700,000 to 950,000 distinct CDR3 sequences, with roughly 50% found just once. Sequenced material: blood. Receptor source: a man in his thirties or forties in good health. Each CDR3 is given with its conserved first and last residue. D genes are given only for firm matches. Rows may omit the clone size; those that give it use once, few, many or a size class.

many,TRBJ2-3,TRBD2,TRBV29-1,TGCAGCGTCCGAAGGGAACTAGCGGCAGATACGCAGTATTTT,CSVRRELAADTQYF
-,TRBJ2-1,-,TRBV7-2,TGTGCCAGCAGCTTAGGTCGGGAACGGAGTGATGAGCAGTTCTTC,CASSLGRERSDEQFF
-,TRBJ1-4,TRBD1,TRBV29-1,TGCAGCGTGGACTCACCGGGACAGGGGGCAACTAATGAAAAACTGTTTTTT,CSVDSPGQGATNEKLFF
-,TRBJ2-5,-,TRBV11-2,TGTGCCAGCAGCGTATCCCCGGAGACCCAGTACTTC,CASSVSPETQYF
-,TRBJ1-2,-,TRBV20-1,TGCAGTGCCCTCACCGAGGGGATGGGTGGCTACACCTTC,CSALTEGMGGYTF
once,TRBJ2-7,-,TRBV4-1,TGCGCCAGCAGCCAAGGCTGGGGGCCCCGTGGCGAGCAGTACTTC,CASSQGWGPRGEQYF
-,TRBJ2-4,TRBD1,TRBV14,TGTGCCAGCAGCCCTCCCCGTCGGACAGGGGGCTGGGAGCAGTACTTC,CASSPPRRTGGWEQYF
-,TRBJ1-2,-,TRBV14,TGTGCCAGCAGCCAAGGGTATAGGGGCTATGGCTACACCTTC,CASSQGYRGYGYTF
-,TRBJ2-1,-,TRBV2,TGTGCCAGCAACCGACAGATACAAGAGACCCAGTTCTTC,CASNRQIQETQFF
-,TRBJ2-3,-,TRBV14,TGTGCCAGTGGCCCCAGCATCATTCCAGATACGCAGTATTTT,CASGPSIIPDTQYF
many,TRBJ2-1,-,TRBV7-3,TGTGCCAGCAGCTTGACAGCGGGCTCCTACAATGAGCAGTTCTTC,CASSLTAGSYNEQFF
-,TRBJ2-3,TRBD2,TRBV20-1,TGCAGTGCCCATCTAGCGGGCGGGGCTCGCACAGATACGCAGTATTTT,CSAHLAGGARTDTQYF
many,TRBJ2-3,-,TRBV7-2,TGTGCCAGCAGCTTAGGACAGAACACAGATACGCAGTATTTT,CASSLGQNTDTQYF
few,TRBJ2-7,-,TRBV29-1,TGCAGCGTGGGGGACACGCGCTCCTACGAGCAGTACTTC,CSVGDTRSYEQYF
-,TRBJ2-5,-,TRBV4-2,TGTGCCAGCAGCCAAGCCATCGGGGGCGAGACCCAGTACTTC,CASSQAIGGETQYF
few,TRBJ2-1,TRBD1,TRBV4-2,TGTGCCAGCAGCCCATACCGGGACAGGGGGAAGGTTGAGCAGTTCTTC,CASSPYRDRGKVEQFF
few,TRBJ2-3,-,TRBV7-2,TGTGCCAGCAGCTTACGAGTACAAGATACGCAGTATTTT,CASSLRVQDTQYF
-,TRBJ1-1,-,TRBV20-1,TGCAGTGCTAGTGATGGGGTTTCGAGTGAAGCTTTCTTT,CSASDGVSSEAFF
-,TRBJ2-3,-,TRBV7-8,TGTGCCAGCAGCTCAAGGAGAATCGATACGCAGTATTTT,CASSSRRIDTQYF
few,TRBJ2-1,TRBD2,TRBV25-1,TGTGCCAGCAGTGCTAGCGGGGGGGAGTTCCTGGGCTACAATGAGCAGTTCTTC,CASSASGGEFLGYNEQFF
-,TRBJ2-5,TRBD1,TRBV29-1,TGCAGCGTTGATCCGGGACAGGGTACCCGAGAGACCCAGTACTTC,CSVDPGQGTRETQYF
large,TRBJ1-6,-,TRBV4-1,TGCGCCAGCAGCCAAGATAGCCCCACGTCACCCCTCCACTTT,CASSQDSPTSPLHF
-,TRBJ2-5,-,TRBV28,TGTGCCAGCAGTTTGGGGGTGCCGGAGACCCAGTACTTC,CASSLGVPETQYF
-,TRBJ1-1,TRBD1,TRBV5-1,TGCACCAGCAAAACAGGGGCGGGAGCTGAAGCTTTCTTT,CTSKTGAGAEAFF
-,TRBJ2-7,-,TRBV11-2,TGTGCCAGCAGCCCCCGCGGGCAGCTAGGCTCCTACAATGAGCAGTACTTC,CASSPRGQLGSYNEQYF
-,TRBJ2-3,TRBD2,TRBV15,TGTGCCACCAGCACCGGTAGCGGGATTCGCACAGATACGCAGTATTTT,CATSTGSGIRTDTQYF
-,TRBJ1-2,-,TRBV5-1,TGCGCCAGCAGCTTGGATCAGGGTCCCTATGGCTACACCTTC,CASSLDQGPYGYTF
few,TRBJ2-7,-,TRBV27,TGTGCCAGCAGTTCCAGACCTTTTCTCTCCTACGAGCAGTACTTC,CASSSRPFLSYEQYF
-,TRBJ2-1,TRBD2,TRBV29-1,TGCAGCGCTACGCTAGCGGGAGGGTTGGGGAATGAGCAGTTCTTC,CSATLAGGLGNEQFF
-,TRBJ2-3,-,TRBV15,TGTGCCACCAGCTCTCGGGGTGTGGTTCCAGATACGCAGTATTTT,CATSSRGVVPDTQYF
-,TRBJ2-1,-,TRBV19,TGTGCCAGTAGTAGGGCTCCTAACAATGAGCAGTTCTTC,CASSRAPNNEQFF
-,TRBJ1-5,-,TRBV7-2,TGTGCCAGCAGCTTAGAAGGTCAGGGTCAGCCCCAGCATTTT,CASSLEGQGQPQHF
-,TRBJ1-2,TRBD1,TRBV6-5,TGTGCCAGCAGTTATTCCGACAGGGGGTATGGCTACACCTTC,CASSYSDRGYGYTF
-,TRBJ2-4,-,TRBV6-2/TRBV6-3,TGTACCAGCAGTTACGACGAGGTAGCCAAAAACATTCAGTACTTC,CTSSYDEVAKNIQYF
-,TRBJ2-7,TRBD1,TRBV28,TGTGCCAGCTCATCCGGGACAGGCGTTCTCAAGCAGTACTTC,CASSSGTGVLKQYF
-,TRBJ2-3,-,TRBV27,TGTGCCAGCAGTTGGGCTAGGGAATATGATCCTCAGTATTTT,CASSWAREYDPQYF
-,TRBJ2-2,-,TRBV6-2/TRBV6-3,TGTGCCAGCAGCCCAGGAGGGATTGGGACCGGGGAGCTGTTTTTT,CASSPGGIGTGELFF
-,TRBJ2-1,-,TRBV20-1,TGCAGTGCTAGAGTTATCCCGGGCTTTGAGCAGTTCTTC,CSARVIPGFEQFF
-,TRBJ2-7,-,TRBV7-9,TGTGCCAGCAGCAGTCGGGAGCGGCCCTACGAGCAGTACTTC,CASSSRERPYEQYF
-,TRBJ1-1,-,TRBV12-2,TGTGCAAGTCGCCCGAGACAGAACATGAACACTGAAGCTTTCTTT,CASRPRQNMNTEAFF
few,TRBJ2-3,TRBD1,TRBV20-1,TGCAGTGCTCCTCGGACAGGGGTCACAGATACGCAGTATTTT,CSAPRTGVTDTQYF
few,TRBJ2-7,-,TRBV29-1,TGTAGCGTTGGCAGGGGGGACTACGAGCAGTACTTC,CSVGRGDYEQYF
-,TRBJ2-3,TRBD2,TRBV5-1,TGCGCCAGCAGCGGACAGCGGGAGATGACAGATACGCAGTATTTT,CASSGQREMTDTQYF
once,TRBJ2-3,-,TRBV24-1,TGTGCCACCGGACAGTTAGATACGCAGTATTTT,CATGQLDTQYF
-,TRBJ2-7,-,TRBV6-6,TGTGCCAGCAGTTACCGGACAGACCAGAATTCCTACGAGCAGTACTTC,CASSYRTDQNSYEQYF
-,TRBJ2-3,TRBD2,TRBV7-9,TGTGCCAGCAGCAATTCCCTAGCGGGGGGATCAGATACGCAGTATTTT,CASSNSLAGGSDTQYF
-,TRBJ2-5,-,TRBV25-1,TGTGCCAGCAGTGAGGAAGGGTACCTCCAAGAGACCCAGTACTTC,CASSEEGYLQETQYF
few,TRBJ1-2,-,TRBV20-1,TGCAGTGTTTCCAGAGAGCCTTCCTATGGCTACACCTTC,CSVSREPSYGYTF
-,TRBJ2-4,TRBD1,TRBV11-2,TGTGCCAGCAGCTCCGACAGGGTCGCGCACATTCAGTACTTC,CASSSDRVAHIQYF
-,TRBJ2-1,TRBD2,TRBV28,TGTGCCAGCAGTACGAGCGGGAGGGACTACAATGAGCAGTTCTTC,CASSTSGRDYNEQFF